Listed below are T cell receptor beta chains from one sample, sequenced in a study of Graves' ophthalmopathy and Graves' hyperthyroidism. TCRdb reprocessed the multiplex PCR reads with MiXCR, giving one entry per CDR3 protein. The sample yields over a million distinct CDR3 sequences, about 40% seen once. The sequencing sample was made of peripheral blood or thyroid tissue (not recorded which). These receptors all come from an adult man with Graves' hyperthyroidism. Each CDR3 is given with its conserved first and last residue. The D gene is left open where the match is weak. A row's size may be missing; if present it is once, few, many or a size class.

few TRBD2 TRBJ2-7 TRBV7-2 16 CASSYSLAGPTYEQYF TGTGCCAGCAGTTACTCCCTAGCGGGACCCACCTACGAGCAGTACTTC
. . TRBJ2-2 TRBV19 16 CASSIVLWPAGGELFF TGTGCCAGTAGTATTGTTTTATGGCCGGCAGGCGGGGAGCTGTTTTTT
many . TRBJ2-6 TRBV29-1 16 CSVLRGGHSGANVLTF TGCAGCGTTCTGAGGGGGGGGCACTCTGGGGCCAACGTCCTGACTTTC
few TRBD2 TRBJ2-2 TRBV12-3/TRBV12-4 15 CASTGGTSDTGELFF TGTGCCAGCACCGGAGGGACTAGTGACACCGGGGAGCTGTTTTTT
few TRBD2 TRBJ2-5 TRBV20-1 15 CSARGGLAVKQTQYF TGCAGTGCTAGAGGCGGACTAGCGGTAAAACAGACCCAGTACTTC
few . TRBJ1-3 TRBV2 18 CASSEGMVPNFSGNTIYF TGTGCCAGCAGTGAAGGGATGGTCCCCAATTTCTCTGGAAACACCATATATTTT
. . TRBJ2-5 TRBV29-1 12 CSVECFQETQYF TGCAGCGTCGAATGCTTCCAAGAGACCCAGTACTTC
. TRBD1 TRBJ2-7 TRBV2 13 CASSQDRESEQYF TGTGCCAGCAGTCAGGACAGGGAGAGCGAGCAGTACTTC
few . TRBJ1-1 TRBV3-1 16 CASSRAGESLNTEAFF TGTGCCAGCAGCCGAGCAGGGGAATCCCTGAACACTGAAGCTTTCTTT
. TRBD2 TRBJ2-7 TRBV27 17 CASSLGTRPNLGYEQYF TGTGCCAGCAGTTTAGGGACTAGACCGAACCTCGGCTACGAGCAGTACTTC
few TRBD1 TRBJ1-6 TRBV5-1 18 CASSLRTGRFLINSPLHF TGCGCCAGCAGCCTAAGGACAGGGCGCTTCCTAATCAATTCACCCCTCCACTTT
few TRBD1 TRBJ1-2 TRBV2 13 CASRRQGYYGYTF TGTGCCAGCCGACGACAGGGGTACTATGGCTACACCTTC
many . TRBJ1-1 TRBV7-3 14 CASSLKQLNTEAFF TGTGCCAGCAGCTTAAAACAGCTGAACACTGAAGCTTTCTTT
few . TRBJ1-2 TRBV10-3 14 CAINEDGLNYGYTF TGTGCCATCAACGAAGACGGGCTTAACTATGGCTACACCTTC
. TRBD1 TRBJ2-2 TRBV20-1 15 CSVESGTGNTGELFF TGCAGTGTAGAGTCCGGGACAGGGAACACCGGGGAGCTGTTTTTT
many TRBD1 TRBJ2-6 TRBV10-3 15 CAIKGDRAGANVLTF TGTGCCATCAAAGGGGACAGGGCTGGGGCCAACGTCCTGACTTTC
. TRBD2 TRBJ2-2 TRBV29-1 14 CSAGRGRGTGELFF TGCAGCGCGGGGCGGGGGAGAGGCACCGGGGAGCTGTTTTTT
many . TRBJ1-3 TRBV7-8 15 CASSLVPGEGNTIYF TGTGCCAGCAGCTTAGTGCCGGGCGAAGGAAACACCATATATTTT
. TRBD2 TRBJ2-7 TRBV29-1 12 CSLGLAGNEQYF TGCAGCTTGGGACTAGCGGGCAACGAGCAGTACTTC
. . TRBJ1-3 TRBV4-1 13 CASSQAVGNTIYF TGCGCCAGCAGCCAAGCAGTTGGAAACACCATATATTTT
few TRBD1 TRBJ2-7 TRBV7-2 16 CASSPKPGQGAYEQYF TGTGCCAGCAGCCCCAAACCGGGACAGGGGGCCTACGAGCAGTACTTC
many . TRBJ2-7 TRBV6-5 11 CASTEVWEQYF TGTGCCAGCACGGAGGTTTGGGAGCAGTACTTC
. . TRBJ1-1 TRBV19 16 CASSIGKRGINTEAFF TGTGCCAGTAGTATCGGCAAAAGGGGAATAAACACTGAAGCTTTCTTT
. . TRBJ2-2 TRBV7-9 17 CASSSPPGQGNTGELFF TGTGCCAGCAGCTCGCCCCCGGGGCAGGGTAACACCGGGGAGCTGTTTTTT
. . TRBJ1-4 TRBV7-9 17 CTSSLGAREVANEKLFF TGTACCAGCAGCTTAGGTGCCAGGGAGGTTGCTAATGAAAAACTGTTTTTT
. . TRBJ2-5 TRBV20-1 11 CSAGPLETQYF TGCAGTGCTGGACCACTAGAGACCCAGTACTTC
. TRBD1 TRBJ1-1 TRBV9 16 CASSTGTGGENTEAFF TGTGCCAGCAGCACAGGGACAGGGGGCGAGAACACTGAAGCTTTCTTT
. . TRBJ1-4 TRBV12-3/TRBV12-4 11 CASSPGRSLFF TGTGCCAGCAGTCCGGGCCGCAGTCTGTTTTTT
once TRBD1 TRBJ1-4 TRBV10-3 14 CAISESDRGEKLFF TGTGCCATCAGTGAGTCCGACAGGGGGGAAAAACTGTTTTTT
. TRBD1 TRBJ1-5 TRBV2 16 CASSGGQAYSNQPQHF TGTGCCAGCAGCGGGGGACAGGCTTATAGCAATCAGCCCCAGCATTTT
many . TRBJ1-6 TRBV12-3/TRBV12-4 14 CASSLMKGNSPLHF TGTGCCAGCAGTTTGATGAAGGGTAATTCACCCCTCCACTTT